Sequencing of this T cell receptor beta chain was carried out in a study of cytomegalovirus exposure and HLA in healthy donors. The PCR ran on 60 Vbeta and 13 Jbeta primers. Data came from immunoSEQ multiplex PCR; TCRdb stores just in-frame clones and leaves some out. Of 150,000 to 200,000 clones listed, under 90% are singletons. Remarks on this clone: What it binds is unknown.

The CDR3 runs to 14 residues. V was clipped by 4 bases and J by 4 bases; unmatched bases: 3. Germline values: CDR1 SGHRS, CDR2 YFSETQ. Findings and limits, study-wide: There were some public TCRs occurring in many donors, but most TCR sequences were rare.

This clonotype originated in a man aged 18 to 30 in good health and CMV-seronegative. The sample was PBMCs. The chain combines TRBV5-1 with TRBJ1-5, with TRBD1 identical over 9 bases. CDR3: CASSVGTGNQPQHF. As DNA, the CDR3 is TGCGCCAGCAGCGTTGGGACAGGGAATCAGCCCCAGCATTTT.